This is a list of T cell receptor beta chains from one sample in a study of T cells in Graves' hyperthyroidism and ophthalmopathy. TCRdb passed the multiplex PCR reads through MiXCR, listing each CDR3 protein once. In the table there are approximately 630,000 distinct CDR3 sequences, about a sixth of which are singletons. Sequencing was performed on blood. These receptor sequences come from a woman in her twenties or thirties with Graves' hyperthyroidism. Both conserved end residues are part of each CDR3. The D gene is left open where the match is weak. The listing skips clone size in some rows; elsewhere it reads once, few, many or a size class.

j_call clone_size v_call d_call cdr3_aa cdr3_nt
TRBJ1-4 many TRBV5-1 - CASSWTPTATNEKLFF TGCGCCAGCAGCTGGACACCAACCGCAACTAATGAAAAACTGTTTTTT
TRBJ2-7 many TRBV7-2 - CASSLGVNEQYF TGTGCCAGCAGCTTAGGCGTCAACGAGCAGTACTTC
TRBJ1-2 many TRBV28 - CASSLGISRGYTF TGTGCCAGCAGTCTCGGAATCTCCAGGGGCTACACCTTC
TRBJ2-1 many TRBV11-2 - CASSPQDRRNEQFF TGTGCCAGCAGCCCACAGGACCGGAGGAATGAGCAGTTCTTC
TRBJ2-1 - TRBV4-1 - CASSHTGDEQFF TGCGCCAGCAGCCATACCGGGGATGAGCAGTTCTTC
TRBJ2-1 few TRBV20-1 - CSARDWGTSTYNEQFF TGCAGTGCTAGAGATTGGGGGACTTCGACCTACAATGAGCAGTTCTTC
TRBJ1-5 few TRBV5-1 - CASREGQLSNQPQHF TGCGCCAGCCGTGAAGGACAGCTTAGCAATCAGCCCCAGCATTTT
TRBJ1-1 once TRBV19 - CASSYHTVNTEAFF TGTGCCAGTAGTTACCATACAGTGAACACTGAAGCTTTCTTT
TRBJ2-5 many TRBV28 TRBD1 CASSSGQDQETQYF TGTGCCAGCAGTTCCGGACAGGATCAAGAGACCCAGTACTTC
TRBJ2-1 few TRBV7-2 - CASSLVLGTAYNEQFF TGTGCCAGCAGCTTAGTTCTTGGGACGGCGTACAATGAGCAGTTCTTC
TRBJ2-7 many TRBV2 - CASRTPGASYEQYF TGTGCCAGCAGGACTCCGGGAGCTTCCTACGAGCAGTACTTC
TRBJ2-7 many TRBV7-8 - CASSLARYSYEQYF TGTGCCAGCAGCTTAGCCCGGTACTCCTACGAGCAGTACTTC
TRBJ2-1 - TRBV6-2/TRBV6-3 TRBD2 CASSEFTSGTNNEQFF TGTGCCAGCAGTGAATTTACTAGCGGGACTAACAATGAGCAGTTCTTC
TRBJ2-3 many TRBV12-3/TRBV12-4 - CASSLGGGYTDTQYF TGTGCCAGCAGTTTGGGTGGGGGCTACACAGATACGCAGTATTTT
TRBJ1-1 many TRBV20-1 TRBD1 CSARGGWDSRNTEAFF TGCAGTGCTAGAGGGGGCTGGGACAGTCGGAACACTGAAGCTTTCTTT
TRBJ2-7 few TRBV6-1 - CASSSLPVSSYEQYF TGTGCCAGCAGTTCTCTGCCCGTTAGCTCCTACGAGCAGTACTTC
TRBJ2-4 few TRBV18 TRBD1 CASSPRDSLAKNIQYF TGTGCCAGCTCACCAAGGGACAGCCTAGCCAAAAACATTCAGTACTTC
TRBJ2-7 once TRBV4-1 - CASSREGGWGNEQYF TGCGCCAGCAGCCGGGAAGGCGGGTGGGGGAATGAGCAGTACTTC
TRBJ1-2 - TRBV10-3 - CAISGSGDYGYTF TGTGCCATCAGTGGGTCAGGGGACTATGGCTACACCTTC
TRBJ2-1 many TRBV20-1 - CSAPKESYNEQFF TGCAGTGCTCCCAAGGAGTCCTACAATGAGCAGTTCTTC
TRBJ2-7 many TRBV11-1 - CASSLGPTGTYEQYF TGTGCCAGCAGCTTAGGCCCGACGGGGACTTACGAGCAGTACTTC
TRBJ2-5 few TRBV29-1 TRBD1 CSVRGQGGETQYF TGCAGCGTCCGGGGACAGGGTGGCGAGACCCAGTACTTC
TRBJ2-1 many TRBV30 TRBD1 CAWSVWTGNNEQFF TGTGCCTGGAGTGTTTGGACAGGAAACAATGAGCAGTTCTTC
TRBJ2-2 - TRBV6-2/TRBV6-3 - CATPADANTGELSF TGTGCCACCCCAGCGGACGCGAACACCGGGGAGCTGTCTTTT
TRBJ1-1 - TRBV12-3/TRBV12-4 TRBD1 CASSSRTGGITGAFF TGTGCCAGCAGTTCCCGGACAGGAGGGATCACTGGAGCTTTCTTT
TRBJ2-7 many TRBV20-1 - CSARDSRAIVYEQYF TGCAGTGCTAGAGACTCGCGGGCGATAGTCTACGAGCAGTACTTC
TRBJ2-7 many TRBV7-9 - CASSPKTSYEQYF TGTGCCAGCAGCCCCAAGACTAGCTACGAGCAGTACTTC
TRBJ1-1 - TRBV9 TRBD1 CASSSSLGTGATEAFF TGTGCCAGCAGCTCCAGCCTAGGGACAGGGGCAACTGAAGCTTTCTTT
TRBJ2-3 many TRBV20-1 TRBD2 CSASRLAGGRVTKTQYF TGCAGTGCTAGTCGACTAGCGGGAGGGCGGGTTACGAAGACGCAGTATTTT
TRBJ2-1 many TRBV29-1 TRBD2 CSTGLAGYNEQFF TGCAGCACCGGACTAGCAGGGTACAATGAGCAGTTCTTC
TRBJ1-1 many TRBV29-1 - CSVDRDTMNTEAFF TGCAGCGTAGACCGGGACACTATGAACACTGAAGCTTTCTTT
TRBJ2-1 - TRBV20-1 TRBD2 CSARDQSAIAGEAPYYNEQFF TGCAGTGCTAGAGATCAATCCGCCATAGCGGGAGAGGCCCCGTACTACAATGAGCAGTTCTTC
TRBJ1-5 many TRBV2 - CASKLYGQPQHF TGTGCCAGCAAGCTTTATGGGCAGCCCCAGCATTTT